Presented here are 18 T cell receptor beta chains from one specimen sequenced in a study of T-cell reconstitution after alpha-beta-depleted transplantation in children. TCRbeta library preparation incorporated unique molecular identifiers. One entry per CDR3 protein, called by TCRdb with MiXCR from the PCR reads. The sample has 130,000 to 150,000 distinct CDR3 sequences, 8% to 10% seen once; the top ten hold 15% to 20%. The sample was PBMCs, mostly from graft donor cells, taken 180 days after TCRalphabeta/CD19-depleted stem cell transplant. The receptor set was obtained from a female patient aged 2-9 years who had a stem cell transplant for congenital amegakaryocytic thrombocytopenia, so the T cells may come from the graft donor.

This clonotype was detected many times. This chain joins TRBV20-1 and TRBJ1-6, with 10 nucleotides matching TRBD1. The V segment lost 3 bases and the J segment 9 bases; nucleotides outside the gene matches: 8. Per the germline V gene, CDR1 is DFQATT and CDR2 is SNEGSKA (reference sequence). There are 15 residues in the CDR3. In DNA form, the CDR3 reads TGCAGTGCTAGGATGATCGGGACAGGGGTTTCACCCCTCCACTTT. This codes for CSARMIGTGVSPLHF.

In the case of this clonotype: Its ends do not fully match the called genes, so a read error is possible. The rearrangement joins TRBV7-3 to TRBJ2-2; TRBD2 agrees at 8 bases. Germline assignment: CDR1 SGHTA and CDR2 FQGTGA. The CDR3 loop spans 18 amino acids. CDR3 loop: CASSLQSTGGPGTVELFF. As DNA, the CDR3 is TGTGCCAGCAGCTTACAGTCGACGGGAGGGCCAGGCACCGTGGAGCTGTTTTTT.

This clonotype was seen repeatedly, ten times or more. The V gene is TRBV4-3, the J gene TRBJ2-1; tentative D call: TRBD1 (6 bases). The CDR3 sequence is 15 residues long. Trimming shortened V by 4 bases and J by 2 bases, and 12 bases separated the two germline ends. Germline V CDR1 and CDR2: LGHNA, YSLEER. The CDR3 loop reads CASSLLGQPYNEQFF. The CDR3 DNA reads TGCGCCAGCAGCCTGCTGGGACAACCCTACAATGAGCAGTTCTTC.

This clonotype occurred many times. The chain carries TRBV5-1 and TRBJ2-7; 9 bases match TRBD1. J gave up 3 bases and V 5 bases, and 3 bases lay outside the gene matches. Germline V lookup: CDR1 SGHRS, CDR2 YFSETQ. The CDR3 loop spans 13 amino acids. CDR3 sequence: CASRGTGSYEQYF. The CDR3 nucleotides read TGCGCCAGCAGGGGGACAGGGAGCTACGAGCAGTACTTC.

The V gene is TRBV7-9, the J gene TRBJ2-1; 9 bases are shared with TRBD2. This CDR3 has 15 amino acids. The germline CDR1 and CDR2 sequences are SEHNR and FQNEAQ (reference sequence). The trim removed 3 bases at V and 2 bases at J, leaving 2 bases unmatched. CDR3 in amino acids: CASSFASGAYNEQFF. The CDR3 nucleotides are TGTGCCAGCAGCTTCGCTAGCGGGGCCTACAATGAGCAGTTCTTC. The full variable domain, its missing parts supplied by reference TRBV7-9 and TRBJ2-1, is DTGVSQNPRHKITKRGQNVTFRCDPISEHNRLYWYRQTLGQGPEFLTYFQNEAQLEKSRLLSDRFSAERPKGSFSTLEIQRTEQGDSAMYLCASSFASGAYNEQFFGPGTRLTVL.

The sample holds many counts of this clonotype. The CDR3 loop is CASSLRQGKGNIQYF. CDR3 nucleotides: TGCGCCAGCAGCTTACGACAGGGAAAGGGGAACATTCAGTACTTC. The gene calls are TRBV5-1 and TRBJ2-4; 7 bases match TRBD1. From germline, CDR1 is SGHRS and CDR2 YFSETQ. V trimming: 2 bases; J trimming: 7 bases; junction bases outside the gene matches: 9. This CDR3 has 15 residues.

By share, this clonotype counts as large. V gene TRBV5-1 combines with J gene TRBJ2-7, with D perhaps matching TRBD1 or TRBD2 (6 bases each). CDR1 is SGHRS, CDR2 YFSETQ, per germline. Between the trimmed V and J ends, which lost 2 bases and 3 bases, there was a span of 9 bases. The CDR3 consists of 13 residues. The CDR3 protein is CASSFRGHYEQYF. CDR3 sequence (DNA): TGCGCCAGCAGCTTTCGGGGGCACTACGAGCAGTACTTC.

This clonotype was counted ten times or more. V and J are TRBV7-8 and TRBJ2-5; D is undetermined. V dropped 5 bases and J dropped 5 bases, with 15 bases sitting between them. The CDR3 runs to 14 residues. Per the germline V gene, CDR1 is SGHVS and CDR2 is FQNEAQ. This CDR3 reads CASSPPPDRETQYF. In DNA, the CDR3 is TGTGCCAGCAGCCCCCCTCCGGACCGGGAGACCCAGTACTTC.

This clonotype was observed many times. The CDR3 DNA is TGCGCCAGCAGCCAGGCCCAGACAGGGTATTCACCCCTCCACTTT. Translating it yields CASSQAQTGYSPLHF. V usage is TRBV4-1 and J usage is TRBJ1-6, with 7 bases that match TRBD1. The CDR3 has 15 residues. From germline, CDR1 is MGHRA and CDR2 YSYEKL. The J segment lost 8 bases and the V segment lost 3 bases, leaving 7 bases of the junction unmatched.

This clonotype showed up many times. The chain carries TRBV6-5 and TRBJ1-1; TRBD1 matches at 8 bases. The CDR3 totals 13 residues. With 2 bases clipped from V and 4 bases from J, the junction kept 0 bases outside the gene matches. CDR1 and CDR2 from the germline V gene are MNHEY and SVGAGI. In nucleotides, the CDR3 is TGTGCCAGCAGTTACGACAGGGGCACTGAAGCTTTCTTT. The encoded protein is CASSYDRGTEAFF.

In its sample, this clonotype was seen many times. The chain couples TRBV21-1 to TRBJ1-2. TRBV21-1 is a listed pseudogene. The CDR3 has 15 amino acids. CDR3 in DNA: TGTGCCAGCAGCGCTAGCCAGACCCCTAACTATGGCTACACCTTC. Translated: CASSASQTPNYGYTF.

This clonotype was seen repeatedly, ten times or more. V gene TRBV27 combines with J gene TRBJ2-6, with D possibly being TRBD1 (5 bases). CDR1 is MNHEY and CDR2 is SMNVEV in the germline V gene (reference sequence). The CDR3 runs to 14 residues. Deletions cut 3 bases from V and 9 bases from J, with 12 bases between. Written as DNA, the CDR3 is TGTGCCAGCAGTTTGATTCAGGGAAGCAACGTCCTGACTTTC. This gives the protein CASSLIQGSNVLTF.

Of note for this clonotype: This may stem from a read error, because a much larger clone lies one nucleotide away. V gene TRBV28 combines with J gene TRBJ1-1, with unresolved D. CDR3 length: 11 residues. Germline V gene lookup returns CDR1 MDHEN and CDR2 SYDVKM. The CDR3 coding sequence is TGTGTCAGCCTCCGGGGCACTGAAGCTTTCTTT. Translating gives CVSLRGTEAFF.

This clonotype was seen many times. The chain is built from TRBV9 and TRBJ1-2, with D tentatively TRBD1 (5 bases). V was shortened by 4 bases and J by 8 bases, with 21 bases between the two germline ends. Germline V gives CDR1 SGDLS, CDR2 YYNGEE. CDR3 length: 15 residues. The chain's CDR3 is CASSPHRTIAPGYTF. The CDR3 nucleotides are TGTGCCAGCAGCCCCCACAGGACGATCGCCCCCGGCTACACCTTC.

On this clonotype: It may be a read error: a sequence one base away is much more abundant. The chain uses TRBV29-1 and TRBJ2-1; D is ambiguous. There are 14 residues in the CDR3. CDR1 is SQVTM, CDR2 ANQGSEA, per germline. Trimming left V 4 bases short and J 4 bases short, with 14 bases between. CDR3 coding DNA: TGCAGCGTTGCATTCGGGCCAGCTTACAATGAGCAGTTCTTC. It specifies CSVAFGPAYNEQFF.

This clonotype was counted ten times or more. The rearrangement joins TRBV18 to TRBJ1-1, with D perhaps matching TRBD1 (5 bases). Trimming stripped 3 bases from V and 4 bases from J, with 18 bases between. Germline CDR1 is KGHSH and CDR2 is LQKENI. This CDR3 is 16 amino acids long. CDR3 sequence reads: CASSPQTSGTGTEAFF. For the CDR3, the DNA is TGTGCCAGCTCACCTCAGACATCTGGGACGGGCACTGAAGCTTTCTTT.

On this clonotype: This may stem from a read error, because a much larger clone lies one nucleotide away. CDR3 DNA sequence: TGCGCCAGCAGCTCAGTCCCGAAGCAGTCGGGTACAGATACGCAGTATTTT. Translated, it gives CASSSVPKQSGTDTQYF. V usage is TRBV5-1 and J usage is TRBJ2-3; D is ambiguous. The CDR3 totals 17 residues. Germline CDR1 is SGHRS and CDR2 is YFSETQ. Trimming pared 3 bases from V and 3 bases from J, leaving 20 bases between.

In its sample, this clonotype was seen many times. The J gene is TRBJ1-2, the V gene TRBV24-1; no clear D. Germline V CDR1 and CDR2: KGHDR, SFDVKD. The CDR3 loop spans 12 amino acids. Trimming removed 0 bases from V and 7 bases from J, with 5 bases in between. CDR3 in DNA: TGTGCCACCAGTGATTTGCTCGCTGGCTACACCTTC. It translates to CATSDLLAGYTF.